Shown below are 24 T cell receptor beta chains from a single sample sequenced in a study of CD4 and CD8 cells across lung adenocarcinoma regions. TCRdb recomputed calls from the PCR reads with MiXCR, one row per CDR3 protein. This table holds about 3,400 distinct CDR3 sequences, around 50% found once. Material: CD4+ T cells from the center of a lung tumor. Receptors originate from a female donor with lung adenocarcinoma. The CD4 and CD8 labels of this study may be unreliable.

The CDR3, as DNA: TGTGCCAGCAGTACATCCTGGTCTAGCGGGAGTATGTATACGCAGTATTTT. Protein: CASSTSWSSGSMYTQYF. V usage is TRBV27 and J usage is TRBJ2-3; 10 bases line up with TRBD2. Germline V gene sequence: CDR1 MNHEY, CDR2 SMNVEV (reference sequence). The J segment lost 7 bases and the V segment lost 5 bases, leaving 15 bases of the junction unmatched. The CDR3 totals 17 residues.

The J gene is TRBJ2-4, the V gene TRBV10-1, with TRBD2 as a possible D gene (5 bases). Deletions cut 10 bases from V and 13 bases from J, with 23 bases between. CDR1 and CDR2 (germline): WNHNN, SYGVQD (reference sequence). The CDR3 extends over 13 amino acids. Here the CDR3 reads CATELEGTDMQYF. CDR3 DNA: TGCGCCACCGAACTAGAAGGTACAGATATGCAGTACTTC.

The DNA of the CDR3 is TGTGCCAGCAGCCACCCTGGGACTAGCGGGACCTCCTACAATGAGCAGTTCTTC. Its translation: CASSHPGTSGTSYNEQFF. This chain uses TRBV6-1 with TRBJ2-1, with 13 nucleotides matching TRBD2. The germline gives CDR1 MNHNS, CDR2 SASEGT. This CDR3 region has 18 residues. V dropped 6 bases and J dropped 0; count of bases not matched to a gene: 8.

The V and J genes are TRBV6-1 and TRBJ2-3, with 12 bases matching TRBD2. The length of the CDR3 is 14 residues. Losses at the gene ends were 10 bases for V and 2 bases for J; bases not matched to a gene: 4. Germline V gene data show CDR1 as MNHNS and CDR2 as SASEGT. The DNA of the CDR3 is TGTGCCACCCGACTAGCGGGGGACACAGATACGCAGTATTTT. Amino acid sequence: CATRLAGDTDTQYF.

CDR3 nucleotides: TGCGCCAGCAGTGAATTGCGAGACAGGGAAGAGGAGACCCAGTACTTC. Protein product: CASSELRDREEETQYF. This chain links TRBV10-1 with TRBJ2-5; TRBD1 agrees at 7 bases. The CDR3 consists of 16 residues. V trimming: 3 bases; J trimming: 5 bases; junction bases outside the gene matches: 12. CDR1 is WNHNN, CDR2 SYGVQD, per germline (reference sequence).

This clonotype is medium-sized in the sample. This chain uses TRBV9 with TRBJ2-2, with TRBD1 matching over 7 bases. The CDR3 loop spans 16 amino acids. The V segment lost 2 bases and the J segment 1 base; nucleotides outside the gene matches: 5. From germline, CDR1 is SGDLS and CDR2 YYNGEE. The CDR3 bases are TGTGCCAGCAGCGTCCGGACAGGAGTGAACACCGGGGAGCTGTTTTTT. This codes for CASSVRTGVNTGELFF.

The chain has TRBV20-1 and TRBJ2-1; TRBD1 matches at 8 bases. Germline trimming cut 6 bases from V and 5 bases from J; bases unmatched to any gene: 12. CDR1 is DFQATT and CDR2 is SNEGSKA in the germline V gene (reference sequence). The CDR3 length is 15 residues. As DNA, the CDR3 is TGCAGTGCGGAGGATTGGGCAGGGGGCAACAATGAGCAGTTCTTC. Amino acids: CSAEDWAGGNNEQFF.

The chain carries TRBV10-1 and TRBJ2-3; D possibly corresponds to TRBD2 (5 bases). V was clipped by 10 bases and J by 12 bases, with 23 bases between them. Per the germline V gene, CDR1 is WNHNN and CDR2 is SYGVQD (reference sequence). This CDR3 comprises 13 residues. The CDR3 coding sequence is TGCGCCACCGAGCTGGGAGCCAAAGACACTCAGTATTTT. This codes for CATELGAKDTQYF.

This chain joins TRBV6-1 and TRBJ2-3; D perhaps matches TRBD2 (6 bases). This CDR3 has 14 residues. The V and J ends lost 6 bases and 11 bases respectively, with 21 bases between them. CDR1 and CDR2 from the germline V gene are MNHNS and SASEGT. This CDR3 is CASREASAKDMQYF. In DNA, the CDR3 is TGTGCCAGCAGGGAGGCTAGCGCCAAAGACATGCAGTATTTT.

A remark on this clonotype: The junction and the germline gene differ at one end; a read error may be behind it. This chain joins TRBV6-2 or TRBV6-3 and TRBJ2-1, with 9 bases lining up with TRBD2. Germline lookup yields CDR1 MNHEY and CDR2 SVGEGT. This CDR3 contains 17 residues. CDR3 loop: CDSSYSTTSGPYNEQFF. In nucleotides, the CDR3 is TGTGACAGCAGTTACTCGACTACTAGCGGGCCTTACAATGAGCAGTTCTTC.

The chain uses TRBV28 and TRBJ2-1; D remains unclear. This CDR3 region has 12 residues. Trimming cost V 2 bases and J 7 bases, with 6 bases left between them. Germline V CDR1 and CDR2: MDHEN, SYDVKM. CDR3 nucleotide sequence: TGTGCCAGCAGTTTAGTACAGAATGAGCAGTTCTTC. Translated: CASSLVQNEQFF.

This sequence joins TRBV6-5 and TRBJ2-2; D perhaps matches TRBD2 (5 bases). Germline V gene data show CDR1 as MNHEY and CDR2 as SVGAGI. V lost 2 bases to trimming and J lost 8 bases, with 27 bases between them. The CDR3 loop spans 19 amino acids. This CDR3 is CASSYGPSDSLFGFGELFF. The CDR3 DNA is TGTGCCAGCAGTTACGGCCCTTCGGACTCTCTGTTCGGTTTTGGGGAGCTGTTTTTT.

This sequence joins TRBV6-1 and TRBJ2-4; D is unclear. Trimming took off 3 bases at V and 10 bases at J, with 19 bases between the two ends. The CDR3 runs 15 residues. CDR1 is MNHNS, CDR2 SASEGT, per germline. The CDR3 bases are TGTGCCAGCAGTGAGGAAGTGGGGTCTTCAAATATTCAGTACTTC. As protein: CASSEEVGSSNIQYF.

The V call is TRBV10-3, the J call TRBJ2-5; weak D call: TRBD2 (6 bases). This CDR3 contains 18 residues. V dropped 10 bases and J dropped 1 base, with 28 bases sitting between them. CDR1 ENHRY and CDR2 SYGVKD come from the germline V gene. The CDR3 nucleotides read TGTGCCACAGAGGAGGGTCAGTCGTCCTCCGGGGCCCAAGAGACCCAGTACTTC. This encodes CATEEGQSSSGAQETQYF.

This rearrangement joins TRBV27 to TRBJ2-5; unclear D gene. TRBJ2-7 explains the end of the DNA better; the J call may be wrong. In germline, CDR1 is MNHEY, CDR2 SMNVEV (reference sequence). CDR3 length: 16 residues. This chain's CDR3 is CASRHKPRDWGYEQYF. DNA for the CDR3: TGTGCCAGCCGTCACAAGCCACGAGATTGGGGCTACGAGCAGTACTTC.

In its sample, this clonotype was seen a few times. V gene TRBV6-1 combines with J gene TRBJ2-2; D ambiguous. The CDR3 runs to 11 residues. Germline V gene lookup returns CDR1 MNHNS and CDR2 SASEGT. The germline V and J ends were trimmed by 9 bases and 6 bases, with 8 bases remaining between them. The CDR3 sequence: CASIRSGELFF. CDR3 in DNA: TGTGCCAGTATTAGGTCCGGGGAGCTGTTTTTT.

The V and J genes are TRBV7-2 and TRBJ2-1; 13 bases line up with TRBD2. The ends lost 5 bases at V and 10 bases at J; junction bases unmatched: 8. The CDR3 sequence is 15 residues long. Looked up from germline, CDR1 is SGHTA and CDR2 is FQGNSA. In DNA, the CDR3 is TGTGCCAGCAGCCCAGGACTAGCGGGAGTGGGCGAGCAGTTCTTC. Amino acids: CASSPGLAGVGEQFF.

This clonotype is labeled as medium-sized. The V call is TRBV6-4, the J call TRBJ2-3; 7 nucleotides match TRBD2. The germline V gene has CDR1 MRHNA and CDR2 SNTAGT. V lost 10 bases, J lost 2 bases, and 6 bases stayed unmatched. CDR3 length equals 13 residues. The CDR3 region is CATSGGDTDTQYF. The DNA for the CDR3 is TGTGCCACTAGCGGAGGAGACACAGATACGCAGTATTTT.

A remark on this clonotype: The final CDR3 position lacks the conserved phenylalanine or tryptophan, pointing to a likely read error. The chain uses TRBV4-1 and TRBJ2-1, with 12 bases lining up with TRBD2. J was trimmed by 8 bases and V by 0 bases; bases with no gene match: 5. CDR1 is MGHRA and CDR2 is YSYEKL in the germline V gene. The CDR3 contains 16 residues. Here the CDR3 DNA reads TGCGCCAGCAGCCAAGATACCCTAGCGGGAGGGGATGAGCAGTTCTCC. It codes for CASSQDTLAGGDEQFS.

The V gene is TRBV4-1, the J gene TRBJ2-1; D is unclear. The germline V gene has CDR1 MGHRA and CDR2 YSYEKL. The CDR3 runs to 14 residues. Trimming removed 1 base at V and 3 bases at J, with 7 bases between. The CDR3 coding sequence is TGCGCCAGCAGCCAAGGGAACAACTACAATGAGCAGTTCTTC. This codes for CASSQGNNYNEQFF.

The chain couples TRBV5-6 to TRBJ2-1; D is undetermined. The CDR3 sequence is 11 residues long. The V gene's germline CDR1 is SGHDT and CDR2 YYEEEE. The ends were cut back, 4 bases at V and 6 bases at J, with 5 bases in the middle. The DNA of the CDR3 is TGTGCCAGCAGCGGATGCAATGAGCAGTTCTTC. Amino acids: CASSGCNEQFF.

Judged by abundance, this clonotype is hyperexpanded. The chain employs TRBV6-1 and TRBJ2-5, with 8 bases lining up with TRBD1. CDR1 MNHNS and CDR2 SASEGT come from the germline V gene. Trimming took 4 bases from V and 5 from J; bases not matched to a gene: 6. The CDR3 totals 14 residues. CDR3 region: CASSGPDRVETQYF. The CDR3 DNA sequence: TGTGCCAGCAGTGGCCCGGACAGGGTTGAGACCCAGTACTTC.

The chain carries TRBV28 and TRBJ2-1, with D perhaps TRBD1 (6 bases). The J call may be in error: the DNA end matches TRBJ2-7 better. Looked up from germline, CDR1 is MDHEN and CDR2 is SYDVKM. The CDR3 length is 11 residues. The DNA of the CDR3 is TGTGCCAGCACAGGGGCCTACGAGCAGTACTTC. Its protein product is CASTGAYEQYF.

A few counts support this clonotype. The chain uses TRBV6-1 and TRBJ2-1, with a tentative D call TRBD2 (6 bases). This CDR3 has 10 amino acids. From germline, CDR1 is MNHNS and CDR2 SASEGT. V dropped 8 bases and J dropped 8 bases, with 7 bases sitting between them. CDR3 DNA: TGTGCCAGCGGGGACTATGAGCAGTTCTTC. Its translation is CASGDYEQFF.